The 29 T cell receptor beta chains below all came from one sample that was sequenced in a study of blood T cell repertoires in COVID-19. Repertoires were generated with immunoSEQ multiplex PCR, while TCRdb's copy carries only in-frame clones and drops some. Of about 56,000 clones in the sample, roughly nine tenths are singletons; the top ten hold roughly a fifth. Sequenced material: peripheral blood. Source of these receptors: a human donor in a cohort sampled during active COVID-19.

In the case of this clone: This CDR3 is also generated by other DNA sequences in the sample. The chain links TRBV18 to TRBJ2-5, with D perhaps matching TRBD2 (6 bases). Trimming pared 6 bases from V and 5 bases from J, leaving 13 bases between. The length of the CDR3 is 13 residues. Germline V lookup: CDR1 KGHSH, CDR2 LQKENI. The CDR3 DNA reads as TGTGCCAGCTCGCCGAATCGGGGGGAGACCCAGTACTTC. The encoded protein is CASSPNRGETQYF.

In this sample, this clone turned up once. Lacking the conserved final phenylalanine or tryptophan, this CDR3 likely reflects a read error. The CDR3 DNA sequence: TGTGCCAGCTCAACGGGGGAGTGGAGGGTGGATGGCTACACCTCC. Amino acid sequence: CASSTGEWRVDGYTS. This chain connects TRBV18 to TRBJ1-2, with D possibly matching TRBD1 (5 bases). The CDR3 loop spans 15 amino acids. V was clipped by 5 bases and J by 6 bases, with 19 bases between them. The germline V gene has CDR1 KGHSH and CDR2 LQKENI.

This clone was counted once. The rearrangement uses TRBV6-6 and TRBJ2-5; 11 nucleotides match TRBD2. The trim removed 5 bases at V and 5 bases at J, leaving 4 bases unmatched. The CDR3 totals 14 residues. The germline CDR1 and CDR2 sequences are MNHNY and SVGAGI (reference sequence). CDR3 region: CASSLAGGWETQYF. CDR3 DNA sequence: TGTGCCAGCAGTCTAGCGGGGGGATGGGAGACCCAGTACTTC.

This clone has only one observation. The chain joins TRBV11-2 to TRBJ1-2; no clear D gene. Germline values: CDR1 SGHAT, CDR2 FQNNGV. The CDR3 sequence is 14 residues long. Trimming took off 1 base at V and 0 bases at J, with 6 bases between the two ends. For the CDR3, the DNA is TGTGCCAGCAGCTTAGTAGGAGCTAACTATGGCTACACCTTC. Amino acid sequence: CASSLVGANYGYTF.

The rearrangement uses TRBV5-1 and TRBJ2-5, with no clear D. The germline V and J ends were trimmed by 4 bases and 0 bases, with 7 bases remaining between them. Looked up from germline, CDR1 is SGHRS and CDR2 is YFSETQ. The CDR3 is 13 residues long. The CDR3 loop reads CASSEENQETQYF. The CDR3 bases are TGCGCCAGCAGCGAGGAGAACCAAGAGACCCAGTACTTC.

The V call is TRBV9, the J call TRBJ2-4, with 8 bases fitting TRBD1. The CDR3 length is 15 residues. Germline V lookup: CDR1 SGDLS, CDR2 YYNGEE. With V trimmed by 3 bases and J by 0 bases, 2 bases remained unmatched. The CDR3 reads CASSADREAKNIQYF. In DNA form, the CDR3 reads TGTGCCAGCAGCGCGGACAGGGAAGCCAAAAACATTCAGTACTTC.

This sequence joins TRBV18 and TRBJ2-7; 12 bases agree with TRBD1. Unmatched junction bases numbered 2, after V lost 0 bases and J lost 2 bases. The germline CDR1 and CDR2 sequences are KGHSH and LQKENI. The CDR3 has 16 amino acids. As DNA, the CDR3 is TGTGCCAGCTCACCACCCGGGACAGGGGGCACCTACGAGCAGTACTTC. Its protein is CASSPPGTGGTYEQYF.

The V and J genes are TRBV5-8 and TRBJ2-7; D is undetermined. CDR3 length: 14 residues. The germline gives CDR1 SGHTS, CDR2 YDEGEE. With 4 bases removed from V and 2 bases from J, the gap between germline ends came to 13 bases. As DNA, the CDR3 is TGTGCCAGCAGCGAGGCCGGGTCCCCCTACGAGCAGTACTTC. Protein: CASSEAGSPYEQYF.

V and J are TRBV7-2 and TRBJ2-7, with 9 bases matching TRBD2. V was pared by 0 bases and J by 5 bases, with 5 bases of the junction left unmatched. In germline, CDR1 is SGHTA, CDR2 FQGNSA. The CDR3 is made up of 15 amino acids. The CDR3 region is CASSLAASGVHEQYF. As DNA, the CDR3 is TGTGCCAGCAGCTTAGCGGCTAGCGGGGTTCACGAGCAGTACTTC.

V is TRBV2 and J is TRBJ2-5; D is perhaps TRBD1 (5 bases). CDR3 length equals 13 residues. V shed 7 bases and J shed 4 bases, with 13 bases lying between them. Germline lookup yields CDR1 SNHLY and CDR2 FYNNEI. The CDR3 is CASTGPGRETQYF. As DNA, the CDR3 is TGTGCCAGCACAGGGCCGGGCCGAGAGACCCAGTACTTC.

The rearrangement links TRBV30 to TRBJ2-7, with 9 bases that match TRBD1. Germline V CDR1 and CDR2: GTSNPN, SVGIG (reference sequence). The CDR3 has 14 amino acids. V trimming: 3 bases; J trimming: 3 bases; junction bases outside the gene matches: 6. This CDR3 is CAWRDPTGGYEQYF. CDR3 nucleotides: TGTGCCTGGAGAGACCCGACAGGGGGCTACGAGCAGTACTTC.

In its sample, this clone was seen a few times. The chain's CDR3 is CAWSVSGPQQYF. The CDR3 DNA reads as TGTGCCTGGAGTGTAAGTGGGCCGCAGCAGTACTTC. V and J are TRBV30 and TRBJ2-7; D is ambiguous. V was cut by 0 bases and J by 8 bases, with 11 bases left in between. This CDR3 region has 12 residues. The germline V gene encodes CDR1 GTSNPN and CDR2 SVGIG (reference sequence).

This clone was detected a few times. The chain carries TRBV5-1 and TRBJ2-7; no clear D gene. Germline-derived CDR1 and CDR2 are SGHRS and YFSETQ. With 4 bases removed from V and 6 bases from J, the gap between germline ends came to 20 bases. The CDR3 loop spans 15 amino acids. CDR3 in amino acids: CASSPLHGSSGEQYF. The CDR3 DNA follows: TGCGCCAGCAGCCCACTACATGGAAGCTCGGGCGAGCAGTACTTC.

CDR3 loop: CASSPSGGLSYEQYF. The CDR3 DNA sequence: TGCGCCAGCAGCCCAAGCGGGGGCCTCTCCTACGAGCAGTACTTC. The rearrangement links TRBV5-1 to TRBJ2-7, with 8 bases lining up with TRBD2. The trim removed 4 bases at V and 0 bases at J, leaving 6 bases unmatched. Germline V gene data show CDR1 as SGHRS and CDR2 as YFSETQ. The CDR3 extends over 15 amino acids.

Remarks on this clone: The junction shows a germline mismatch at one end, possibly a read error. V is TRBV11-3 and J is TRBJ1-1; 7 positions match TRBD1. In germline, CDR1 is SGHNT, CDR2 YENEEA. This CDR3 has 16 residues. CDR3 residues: CASSLLTTGKNAEAFF. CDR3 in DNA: TGTGCCAGCAGCTTACTAACGACAGGGAAGAACGCTGAAGCTTTCTTT.

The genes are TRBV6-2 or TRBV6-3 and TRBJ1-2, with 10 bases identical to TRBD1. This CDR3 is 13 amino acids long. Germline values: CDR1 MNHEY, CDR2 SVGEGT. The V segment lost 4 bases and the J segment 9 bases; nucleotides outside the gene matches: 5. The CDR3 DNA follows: TGTGCCAGCAGTTTGACAGGGGGCGCGAGCTACACCTTC. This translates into CASSLTGGASYTF.

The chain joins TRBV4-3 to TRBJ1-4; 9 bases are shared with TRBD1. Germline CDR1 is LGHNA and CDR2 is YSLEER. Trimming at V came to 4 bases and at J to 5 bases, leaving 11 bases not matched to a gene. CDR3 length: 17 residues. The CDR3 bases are TGCGCCAGCAGCCCCATCCCGACAGGGGGTTGGAATGAAAAACTGTTTTTT. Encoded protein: CASSPIPTGGWNEKLFF.

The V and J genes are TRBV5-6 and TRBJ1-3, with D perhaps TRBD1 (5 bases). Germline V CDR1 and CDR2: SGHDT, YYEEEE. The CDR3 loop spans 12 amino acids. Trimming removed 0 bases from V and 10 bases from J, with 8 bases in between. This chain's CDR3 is CASSLEGLTIYF. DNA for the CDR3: TGTGCCAGCAGCTTGGAGGGGCTAACCATATATTTT.

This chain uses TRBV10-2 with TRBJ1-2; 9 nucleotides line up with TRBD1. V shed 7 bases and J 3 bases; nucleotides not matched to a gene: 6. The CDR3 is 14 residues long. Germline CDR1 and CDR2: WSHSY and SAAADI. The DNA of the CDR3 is TGCGCCAGCAAAGAAAGGACAGGGGACTATGGCTACACCTTC. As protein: CASKERTGDYGYTF.

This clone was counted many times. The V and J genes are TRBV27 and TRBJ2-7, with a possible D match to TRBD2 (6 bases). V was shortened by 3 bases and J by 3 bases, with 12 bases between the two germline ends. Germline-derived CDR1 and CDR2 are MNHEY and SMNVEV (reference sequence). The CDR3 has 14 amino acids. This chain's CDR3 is CASSFGTPRYEQYF. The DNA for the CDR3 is TGTGCCAGCAGTTTCGGGACTCCCCGCTACGAGCAGTACTTC.

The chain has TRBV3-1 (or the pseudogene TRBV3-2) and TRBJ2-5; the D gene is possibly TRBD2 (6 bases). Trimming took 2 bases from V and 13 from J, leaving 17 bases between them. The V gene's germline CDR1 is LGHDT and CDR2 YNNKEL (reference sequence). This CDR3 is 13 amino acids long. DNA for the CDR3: TGTGCCAGCAGCCAATCGGGCGGGACCGCCTCGTACTTC. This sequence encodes CASSQSGGTASYF.

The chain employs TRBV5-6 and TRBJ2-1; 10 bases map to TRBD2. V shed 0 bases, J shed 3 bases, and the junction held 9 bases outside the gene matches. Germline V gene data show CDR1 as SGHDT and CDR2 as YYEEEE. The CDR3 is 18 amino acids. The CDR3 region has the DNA TGTGCCAGCAGCTTGGTTTATTGGGAGCGGGGGGGCTACAATGAGCAGTTCTTC. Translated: CASSLVYWERGGYNEQFF.

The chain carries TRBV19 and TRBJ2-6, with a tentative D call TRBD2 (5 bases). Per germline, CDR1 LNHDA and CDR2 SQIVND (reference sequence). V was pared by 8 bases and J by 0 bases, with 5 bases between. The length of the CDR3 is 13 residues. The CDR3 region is CASGGSGANVLTF. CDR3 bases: TGTGCCAGTGGAGGCTCTGGGGCCAACGTCCTGACTTTC. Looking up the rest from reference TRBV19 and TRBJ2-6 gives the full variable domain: DGGITQSPKYLFRKEGQNVTLSCEQNLNHDAMYWYRQDPGQGLRLIYYSQIVNDFQKGDIAEGYSVSREKKESFPLTVTSAQKNPTAFYLCASGGSGANVLTFGAGSRLTVL.

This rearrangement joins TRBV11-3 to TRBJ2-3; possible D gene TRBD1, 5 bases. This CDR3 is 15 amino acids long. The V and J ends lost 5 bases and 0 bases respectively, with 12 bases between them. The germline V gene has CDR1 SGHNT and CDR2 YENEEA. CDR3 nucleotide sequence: TGTGCCAGCAGCCGTGACAGCTCTAGCACAGATACGCAGTATTTT. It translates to CASSRDSSSTDTQYF.

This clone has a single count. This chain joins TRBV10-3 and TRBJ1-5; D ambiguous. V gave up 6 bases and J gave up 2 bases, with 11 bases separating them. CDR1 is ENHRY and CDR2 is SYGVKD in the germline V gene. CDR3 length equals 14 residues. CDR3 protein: CAIRTHIGNQPQHF. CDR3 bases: TGTGCCATCAGGACTCACATCGGCAATCAGCCCCAGCATTTT.

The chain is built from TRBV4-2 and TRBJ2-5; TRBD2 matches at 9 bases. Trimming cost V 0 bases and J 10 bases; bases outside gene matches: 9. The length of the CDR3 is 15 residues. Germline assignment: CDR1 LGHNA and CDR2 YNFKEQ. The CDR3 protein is CASSQDPAGGKVQYF. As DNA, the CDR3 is TGTGCCAGCAGCCAAGACCCAGCGGGGGGAAAGGTCCAGTACTTC.

CDR3 residues: CASSSGRGPTGEKLFF. CDR3 in DNA: TGCGCCAGCAGTTCCGGGAGGGGTCCAACGGGTGAAAAACTGTTTTTT. The V and J genes are TRBV5-1 and TRBJ1-4; maybe TRBD1 (5 bases). Germline CDR1 is SGHRS and CDR2 is YFSETQ. Trimming removed 5 bases from V and 7 bases from J, with 21 bases in between. CDR3 length equals 16 residues. Together with reference TRBV5-1 and TRBJ1-4, the CDR3 gives the full variable domain: KAGVTQTPRYLIKTRGQQVTLSCSPISGHRSVSWYQQTPGQGLQFLFEYFSETQRNKGNFPGRFSGRQFSNSRSEMNVSTLELGDSALYLCASSSGRGPTGEKLFFGSGTQLSVL.

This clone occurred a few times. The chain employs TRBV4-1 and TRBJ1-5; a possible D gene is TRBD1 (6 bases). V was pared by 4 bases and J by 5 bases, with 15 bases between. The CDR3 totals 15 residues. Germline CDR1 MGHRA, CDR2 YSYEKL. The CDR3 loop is CASSRISGGDQPQHF. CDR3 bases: TGCGCCAGCAGCCGTATTTCTGGGGGCGATCAGCCCCAGCATTTT.

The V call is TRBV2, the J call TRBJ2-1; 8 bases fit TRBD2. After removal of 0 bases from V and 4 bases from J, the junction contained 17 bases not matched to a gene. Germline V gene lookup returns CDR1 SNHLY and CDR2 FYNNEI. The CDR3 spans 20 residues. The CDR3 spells CASSEAPGGGLSWIYNEQFF. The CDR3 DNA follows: TGTGCCAGCAGTGAAGCGCCTGGCGGGGGGCTCTCTTGGATATACAATGAGCAGTTCTTC.